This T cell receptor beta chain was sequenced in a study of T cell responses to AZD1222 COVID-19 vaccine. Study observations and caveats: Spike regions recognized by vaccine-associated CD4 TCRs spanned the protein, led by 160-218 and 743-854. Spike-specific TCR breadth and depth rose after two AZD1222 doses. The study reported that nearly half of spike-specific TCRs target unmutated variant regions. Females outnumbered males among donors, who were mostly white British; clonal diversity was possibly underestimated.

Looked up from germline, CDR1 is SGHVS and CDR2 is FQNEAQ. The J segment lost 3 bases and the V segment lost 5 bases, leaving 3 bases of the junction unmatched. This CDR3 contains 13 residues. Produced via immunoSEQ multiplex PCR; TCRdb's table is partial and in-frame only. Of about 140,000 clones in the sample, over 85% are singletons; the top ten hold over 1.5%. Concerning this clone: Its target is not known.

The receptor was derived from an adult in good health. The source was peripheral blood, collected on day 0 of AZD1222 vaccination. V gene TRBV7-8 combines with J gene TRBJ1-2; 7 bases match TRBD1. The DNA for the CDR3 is TGTGCCAGCAGCGGGGACAGAGACTATGGCTACACCTTC. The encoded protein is CASSGDRDYGYTF.